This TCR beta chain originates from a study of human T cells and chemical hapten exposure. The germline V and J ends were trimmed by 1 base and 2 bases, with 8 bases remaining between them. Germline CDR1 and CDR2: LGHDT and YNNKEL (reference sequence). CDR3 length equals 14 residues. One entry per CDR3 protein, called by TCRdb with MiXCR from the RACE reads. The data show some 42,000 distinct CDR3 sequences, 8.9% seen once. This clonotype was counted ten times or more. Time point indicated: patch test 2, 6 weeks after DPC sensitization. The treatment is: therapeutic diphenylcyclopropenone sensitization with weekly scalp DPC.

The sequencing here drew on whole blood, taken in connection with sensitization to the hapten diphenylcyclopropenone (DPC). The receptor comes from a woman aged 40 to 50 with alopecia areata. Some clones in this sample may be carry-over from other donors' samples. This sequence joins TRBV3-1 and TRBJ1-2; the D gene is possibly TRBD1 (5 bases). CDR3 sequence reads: CASSQVGDNYGYTF. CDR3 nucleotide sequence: TGTGCCAGCAGCCAAGTTGGGGACAACTATGGCTACACCTTC.